Following are 13 T cell receptor beta chains from one sample sequenced in a study of CD8 T cells in ankylosing spondylitis. Using its own MiXCR run on the 5' RACE reads, TCRdb lists one record per CDR3 protein. The sample lists some 250,000 distinct CDR3 sequences, around 25% seen once, with less than 0.75% in the top ten. Specimen: blood, either unsorted or a sorted T cell fraction (not recorded which). These receptors were taken from a male donor with ankylosing spondylitis or in good health (not recorded which).

The rearrangement joins TRBV6-6 to TRBJ2-5; TRBD1 might be the D (5 bases). Per germline, CDR1 MNHNY and CDR2 SVGAGI (reference sequence). Trimming cost V 5 bases and J 2 bases, with 9 bases left between them. This CDR3 region has 13 residues. This CDR3 is CASSQQEQETQYF. The CDR3 DNA reads as TGTGCCAGCAGTCAACAGGAGCAAGAGACCCAGTACTTC.

The chain links TRBV5-1 to TRBJ2-7; 10 bases agree with TRBD1. The germline V gene encodes CDR1 SGHRS and CDR2 YFSETQ. CDR3 length: 15 amino acids. Trimming at V came to 4 bases and at J to 1 base, leaving 5 bases not matched to a gene. CDR3 bases: TGCGCCAGCAGCCTCGGGGGACAGGGGTCCTACGAGCAGTACTTC. Amino acids: CASSLGGQGSYEQYF. Filled out from reference TRBV5-1 and TRBJ2-7, the complete variable domain reads KAGVTQTPRYLIKTRGQQVTLSCSPISGHRSVSWYQQTPGQGLQFLFEYFSETQRNKGNFPGRFSGRQFSNSRSEMNVSTLELGDSALYLCASSLGGQGSYEQYFGPGTRLTVT.

The CDR3 coding sequence is TGTGCCATCAGTGGCAGCGGCACCGGGGAGCTGTTTTTT. Translating it yields CAISGSGTGELFF. V is TRBV10-3 and J is TRBJ2-2; TRBD2 might be the D (5 bases). The ends were cut back, 4 bases at V and 4 bases at J, with 7 bases in the middle. The CDR3 is 13 amino acids. CDR1 is ENHRY and CDR2 is SYGVKD in the germline V gene.

The V and J genes are TRBV10-3 and TRBJ2-1, with D uncertain. This CDR3 contains 12 residues. Trimming cost V 2 bases and J 6 bases, with 5 bases left between them. CDR1 is ENHRY and CDR2 is SYGVKD in the germline V gene. The CDR3 DNA reads TGTGCCATCAGTGAGGTCCGCAATGAGCAGTTCTTC. Amino acids: CAISEVRNEQFF.

The chain combines TRBV3-1 with TRBJ2-7, with TRBD1 matching over 7 bases. This CDR3 region has 16 residues. With 3 bases clipped from V and 3 bases from J, the junction kept 11 bases outside the gene matches. In germline, CDR1 is LGHDT, CDR2 YNNKEL (reference sequence). In nucleotides, the CDR3 is TGTGCCAGCAGCCACCTCACAGGGGCCCACTACTACGAGCAGTACTTC. This translates into CASSHLTGAHYYEQYF.

V gene TRBV20-1 combines with J gene TRBJ2-6, with TRBD1 matching 7 bases. V lost 3 bases to trimming and J lost 2 bases; unmatched junction nucleotides: 7. The CDR3 sequence is 16 residues long. Looked up from germline, CDR1 is DFQATT and CDR2 is SNEGSKA (reference sequence). The CDR3: CSASPIQGTGANVLTF. Here the CDR3 DNA reads TGCAGTGCTAGTCCCATACAGGGGACTGGGGCCAACGTCCTGACTTTC.

This clonotype was seen only a few times. CDR3 amino acids: CSAFQEGAFF. The CDR3 region has the DNA TGCAGCGCCTTCCAGGAGGGAGCTTTCTTT. The V gene is TRBV29-1, the J gene TRBJ1-1; D uncertain. V gave up 7 bases and J gave up 10 bases, with 13 bases separating them. The germline V gene encodes CDR1 SQVTM and CDR2 ANQGSEA. This CDR3 comprises 10 residues. Complete variable domain (other parts from reference TRBV29-1 and TRBJ1-1): SAVISQKPSRDICQRGTSLTIQCQVDSQVTMMFWYRQQPGQSLTLIATANQGSEATYESGFVIDKFPISRPNLTFSTLTVSNMSPEDSSIYLCSAFQEGAFFGQGTRLTVV.

This clonotype was counted at least ten times. The rearrangement uses TRBV20-1 and TRBJ1-6; 7 nucleotides agree with TRBD1. Germline assignment: CDR1 DFQATT and CDR2 SNEGSKA (reference sequence). V shed 2 bases, J shed 6 bases, and the junction held 7 bases outside the gene matches. CDR3 size: 15 residues. The CDR3 region is CSARIMGQINSPLHF. DNA of the CDR3: TGCAGTGCTAGAATCATGGGACAGATTAATTCACCCCTCCACTTT.

This clonotype was seen just once. V is TRBV20-1 and J is TRBJ2-3; TRBD2 matches at 8 bases. Per germline, CDR1 DFQATT and CDR2 SNEGSKA (reference sequence). The CDR3 loop spans 15 amino acids. V was clipped by 5 bases and J by 0 bases; unmatched bases: 7. CDR3 residues: CSAGTRGLSTDTQYF. The CDR3 DNA reads as TGCAGTGCTGGGACTAGGGGACTTAGCACAGATACGCAGTATTTT.

The chain employs TRBV4-1 and TRBJ1-2; the D is unclear. From germline, CDR1 is MGHRA and CDR2 YSYEKL. The CDR3 is made up of 14 amino acids. Trimming took 1 base from V and 7 from J, leaving 13 bases between them. CDR3 DNA: TGCGCCAGCAGCCAAGTCGGCGGGCTCGGTGGCTACACCTTC. Translation: CASSQVGGLGGYTF.

This clonotype was counted only a few times. V and J are TRBV6-5 and TRBJ1-2, with TRBD1 identical over 7 bases. The germline V gene has CDR1 MNHEY and CDR2 SVGAGI. CDR3 size: 15 residues. Losses at the gene ends were 4 bases for V and 3 bases for J; bases not matched to a gene: 8. In DNA, the CDR3 is TGTGCCAGCAGTTCCGACAGGGCGGGGGACTATGGCTACACCTTC. Translation: CASSSDRAGDYGYTF.

This chain connects TRBV6-1 to TRBJ2-1; D is ambiguous. In germline, CDR1 is MNHNS, CDR2 SASEGT. V dropped 3 bases and J dropped 0 bases, with 12 bases sitting between them. This CDR3 contains 16 residues. CDR3 loop: CASSDRHTTSYNEQFF. The CDR3 DNA reads as TGTGCCAGCAGTGATCGACATACCACCTCCTACAATGAGCAGTTCTTC.

CDR3 in amino acids: CASSLLGLAGGKIDEQFF. In DNA form, the CDR3 reads TGTGCCAGCAGCCTCTTAGGGCTTGCCGGGGGGAAGATCGATGAGCAGTTCTTC. This rearrangement joins TRBV7-6 to TRBJ2-1; 7 bases agree with TRBD2. Germline V lookup: CDR1 SGHVS, CDR2 FNYEAQ. Losses at the gene ends were 5 bases for V and 8 bases for J; bases not matched to a gene: 21. The CDR3 loop spans 18 amino acids.